These 20 T cell receptor beta chains came from one sample sequenced in a study of blood T cell repertoires in COVID-19. Repertoires were generated with immunoSEQ multiplex PCR, while TCRdb's copy carries only in-frame clones and drops some. The repertoire holds about 350,000 clones, with around nine tenths as singletons. The sequencing input was PBMCs or T cells enriched from blood (not recorded which). All receptors come from a woman aged 30 to 39 who had been exposed to COVID-19.

This chain connects TRBV9 to TRBJ1-5; 8 positions match TRBD1. This CDR3 contains 12 residues. Trimming took 3 bases from V and 10 from J; bases not matched to a gene: 3. Germline V gene sequence: CDR1 SGDLS, CDR2 YYNGEE. The CDR3 loop reads CASSAGQAPQHF. The CDR3 DNA sequence: TGTGCCAGCAGCGCGGGACAGGCCCCCCAGCATTTT.

This rearrangement joins TRBV27 to TRBJ1-5; D is ambiguous. The germline CDR1 and CDR2 sequences are MNHEY and SMNVEV (reference sequence). The CDR3 spans 16 residues. V was clipped by 4 bases and J by 5 bases, with 18 bases between them. Written as DNA, the CDR3 is TGTGCCAGCAGTTCCACCGGCGGGTTCCTCCATCAGCCCCAGCATTTT. Protein product: CASSSTGGFLHQPQHF.

The chain links TRBV27 to TRBJ1-6; D may be TRBD1 (5 bases). Trimming took off 5 bases at V and 7 bases at J, with 15 bases between the two ends. Germline V CDR1 and CDR2: MNHEY, SMNVEV (reference sequence). This CDR3 contains 15 residues. CDR3 protein: CASSPSTGRNSPLHF. CDR3 coding DNA: TGTGCCAGCAGTCCCTCTACAGGCAGAAATTCACCCCTCCACTTT.

This clone occurred once. The chain uses TRBV19 and TRBJ1-1, with TRBD1 identical over 8 bases. Germline V CDR1 and CDR2: LNHDA, SQIVND (reference sequence). V shed 3 bases and J 5 bases; nucleotides not matched to a gene: 5. The CDR3 spans 14 residues. The chain's CDR3 is CASSMAGGRTEAFF. CDR3 DNA: TGTGCCAGTAGTATGGCAGGGGGCCGGACTGAAGCTTTCTTT.

This clone was recorded only once. The CDR3 reads CASSPGGYTQYF. CDR3 nucleotide sequence: TGTGCCAGCTCACCCGGGGGGTATACGCAGTATTTT. The chain recombines TRBV18 with TRBJ2-3, with 7 bases matching TRBD2. Trimming at V came to 3 bases and at J to 7 bases, leaving 1 base not matched to a gene. Germline V CDR1 and CDR2: KGHSH, LQKENI. The CDR3 has 12 amino acids.

J is TRBJ2-3 and V is TRBV7-8; D might be TRBD2 (5 bases). The CDR3 consists of 16 residues. CDR1 is SGHVS, CDR2 FQNEAQ, per germline. V was pared by 6 bases and J by 1 base, with 17 bases between. The CDR3 sequence is CASRRELRARTDTQYF. Here the CDR3 DNA reads TGTGCCAGCAGACGGGAACTACGGGCTCGCACAGATACGCAGTATTTT.

In its sample, this clone was seen a few times. The chain couples TRBV30 to TRBJ1-2; D call uncertain. Germline assignment: CDR1 GTSNPN and CDR2 SVGIG (reference sequence). The CDR3 has 15 residues. V was trimmed by 2 bases and J by 2 bases, leaving 15 bases between them. CDR3 in DNA: TGTGCCTGGAGTAGTCGGGTCATTTCAAACTATGGCTACACCTTC. Its translation: CAWSSRVISNYGYTF.

The chain links TRBV2 to TRBJ1-4; 9 bases line up with TRBD1. The CDR3 extends over 16 amino acids. V shed 7 bases and J 0 bases; nucleotides not matched to a gene: 6. Germline values: CDR1 SNHLY, CDR2 FYNNEI. The CDR3 is CASKGQGYSTNEKLFF. CDR3 bases: TGTGCCAGCAAAGGACAGGGGTACTCAACTAATGAAAAACTGTTTTTT.

V and J are TRBV7-9 and TRBJ2-5; D might be TRBD1 (6 bases). The germline CDR1 and CDR2 sequences are SEHNR and FQNEAQ (reference sequence). This CDR3 comprises 13 residues. Trimming took off 6 bases at V and 5 bases at J, with 13 bases between the two ends. The CDR3 region is CASRNDRPETQYF. The CDR3 nucleotides read TGTGCCAGCAGGAACGACAGGCCGGAGACCCAGTACTTC.

The chain has TRBV3-1 (or the pseudogene TRBV3-2) and TRBJ1-3; the D is unclear. The CDR3 loop spans 14 amino acids. Germline CDR1 reads LGHDT; CDR2 reads YNNKEL (reference sequence). V lost 4 bases, J lost 4 bases, and 11 bases lay in between. CDR3 in DNA: TGTGCCAGCAGCCCGACATCACAGGGAAACACCATATATTTT. It encodes CASSPTSQGNTIYF.

This rearrangement joins TRBV7-8 to TRBJ1-1; 10 bases match TRBD1. CDR3 size: 17 residues. Per the germline V gene, CDR1 is SGHVS and CDR2 is FQNEAQ. The ends lost 6 bases at V and 5 bases at J; junction bases unmatched: 15. This chain's CDR3 is CASSPGPGQGSKTEAFF. The CDR3 nucleotides read TGTGCCAGCAGTCCCGGACCGGGACAGGGGAGTAAAACTGAAGCTTTCTTT. Full variable domain (outside the CDR3, taken from reference TRBV7-8 and TRBJ1-1): GAGVSQSPRYKVAKRGQDVALRCDPISGHVSLFWYQQALGQGPEFLTYFQNEAQLDKSGLPSDRFFAERPEGSVSTLKIQRTQQEDSAVYLCASSPGPGQGSKTEAFFGQGTRLTVV.

The J gene is TRBJ1-3, the V gene TRBV30; no clear D gene. Deletions cut 0 bases from V and 8 bases from J, with 8 bases between. Germline V CDR1 and CDR2: GTSNPN, SVGIG (reference sequence). The CDR3 spans 12 residues. The CDR3 DNA sequence: TGTGCCTGGAGTGTACTGCTGGACACCATATATTTT. It encodes CAWSVLLDTIYF.

This chain connects TRBV5-6 to TRBJ1-1; TRBD1 might be the D (5 bases). The germline V gene encodes CDR1 SGHDT and CDR2 YYEEEE. With 0 bases removed from V and 0 bases from J, the gap between germline ends came to 12 bases. The CDR3 covers 16 residues. CDR3 sequence reads: CASSLAYRRVNTEAFF. The DNA of the CDR3 is TGTGCCAGCAGCTTGGCCTACAGGAGGGTGAACACTGAAGCTTTCTTT. Looking up the rest from reference TRBV5-6 and TRBJ1-1 gives the full variable domain: DAGVTQSPTHLIKTRGQQVTLRCSPKSGHDTVSWYQQALGQGPQFIFQYYEEEERQRGNFPDRFSGHQFPNYSSELNVNALLLGDSALYLCASSLAYRRVNTEAFFGQGTRLTVV.

This clone was observed a single time. The V and J genes are TRBV9 and TRBJ1-1; perhaps TRBD1 as D (5 bases). This CDR3 has 15 amino acids. The V end lost 0 bases, the J end lost 1 base, and 10 bases lay between the germline ends. The V gene's germline CDR1 is SGDLS and CDR2 YYNGEE. The CDR3 reads CASSVEAGRNTEAFF. CDR3 DNA: TGTGCCAGCAGCGTAGAGGCAGGGCGGAACACTGAAGCTTTCTTT.

CDR3 in amino acids: CASSLKGQGISGANVLTF. In DNA, the CDR3 is TGTGCCAGCAGTTTAAAGGGACAGGGCATCTCCGGGGCCAACGTCCTGACTTTC. This sequence joins TRBV27 and TRBJ2-6; the match to TRBD1 covers 9 bases. This CDR3 region has 18 residues. Per the germline V gene, CDR1 is MNHEY and CDR2 is SMNVEV (reference sequence). J gave up 4 bases and V 2 bases, and 9 bases lay outside the gene matches.

This clone appeared once. The chain couples TRBV7-2 to TRBJ1-4; the D is unclear. V dropped 5 bases and J dropped 0 bases, with 10 bases sitting between them. The CDR3 is 15 residues long. Germline V gene sequence: CDR1 SGHTA, CDR2 FQGNSA. The CDR3 coding sequence is TGTGCCAGCAGCCAAAGAGTTGCAACTAATGAAAAACTGTTTTTT. It encodes CASSQRVATNEKLFF.

DNA of the CDR3: TGTGCCAGCACGTCCGACAGGGCGGTATCCTACGAGCAGTACTTC. Its translation: CASTSDRAVSYEQYF. The J gene is TRBJ2-7, the V gene TRBV6-5, with 7 bases identical to TRBD1. Germline lookup yields CDR1 MNHEY and CDR2 SVGAGI. The CDR3 consists of 15 residues. Germline trimming cut 7 bases from V and 1 base from J; bases unmatched to any gene: 10.

This chain joins TRBV5-1 and TRBJ2-5; TRBD1 matches 8 bases. V dropped 1 base and J dropped 2; count of bases not matched to a gene: 7. This CDR3 contains 16 residues. Germline lookup yields CDR1 SGHRS and CDR2 YFSETQ. The CDR3 here is CASSLFAGGVQETQYF. CDR3 nucleotide sequence: TGCGCCAGCAGCTTGTTCGCAGGGGGCGTACAAGAGACCCAGTACTTC. Full variable domain (outside the CDR3, taken from reference TRBV5-1 and TRBJ2-5): KAGVTQTPRYLIKTRGQQVTLSCSPISGHRSVSWYQQTPGQGLQFLFEYFSETQRNKGNFPGRFSGRQFSNSRSEMNVSTLELGDSALYLCASSLFAGGVQETQYFGPGTRLLVL.

This rearrangement joins TRBV10-3 to TRBJ1-6; D gene ambiguous. Germline V gene sequence: CDR1 ENHRY, CDR2 SYGVKD. Trimming stripped 6 bases from V and 10 bases from J, with 16 bases between. The CDR3 has 14 residues. As DNA, the CDR3 is TGTGCCATCAGCGATCCCAGGCTACAGTCACCCCTCCACTTT. It is translated as CAISDPRLQSPLHF.

The rearrangement links TRBV3-1 (or the pseudogene TRBV3-2) to TRBJ2-3; D possibly corresponds to TRBD2 (5 bases). This CDR3 is 12 amino acids long. Germline V gives CDR1 LGHDT, CDR2 YNNKEL (reference sequence). V lost 4 bases and J 4 bases, leaving 6 bases between the germline ends. The CDR3 region is CASSRLPDTQYF. In DNA, the CDR3 is TGTGCCAGCAGCCGACTACCAGATACGCAGTATTTT.